This T cell receptor (beta chain) was sequenced for a study of T cells in Graves' hyperthyroidism and ophthalmopathy. Study conclusions and caveats: Researchers found most expanded thyroid clonotypes above 0.001 in blood as well.

RNA transcripts were the template for amplifying TCR beta CDR3 regions. First-round RT-PCR with HTBI primers amplified the TCR CDR3 region. MiXCR, applied by TCRdb to the multiplex PCR reads, yields one record per CDR3 protein. The repertoire holds about 510,000 distinct CDR3 sequences, with 12% to 15% as singletons. In its sample, this clonotype was seen a few times. Its antigen is undetermined. This CDR3 is 13 amino acids long. Germline lookup yields CDR1 SGHTA and CDR2 FQGNSA. The V and J ends lost 2 bases and 2 bases respectively, with 6 bases between them. Graves' hyperthyroidism showing no ophthalmopathy progression within 18 months was considered stable. Isolation of PBMCs was performed on 8.5 to 10 ml fresh peripheral blood.

Sequenced input: blood. The V and J genes are TRBV7-2 and TRBJ1-2; no reliable D call. The sequence came from a middle-aged woman with Graves' hyperthyroidism. In DNA form, the CDR3 reads TGTGCCAGCAGCTTACCAAGCAACTATGGCTACACCTTC. Translation gives CASSLPSNYGYTF.